These 15 T cell receptor beta chains were all obtained from the same sample, sequenced in a study of shared clonotypes between healthy human individuals. TCRdb's copy holds only in-frame clones and misses some; the assay was immunoSEQ multiplex PCR. Here the sample spans hundreds of thousands of clones, 95% to 98% being singletons. The naive CD8 population came from CD45RO-negative cells selected for CCR7, without terminally differentiated effector memory CD45RA+ cells. The sample taken for sequencing was naive CD8+ T cells sorted from blood. The receptors derive from a young man in good health.

The chain links TRBV4-2 to TRBJ2-4; D possibly corresponds to TRBD1 (6 bases). This CDR3 contains 16 residues. Trimming removed 1 base at V and 0 bases at J, with 10 bases between. Germline assignment: CDR1 LGHNA and CDR2 YNFKEQ. The CDR3 DNA follows: TGTGCCAGCAGCCAAGTGGACAGTCTAGCCAAAAACATTCAGTACTTC. As protein: CASSQVDSLAKNIQYF.

CDR3 in DNA: TGTGCCAGCAGCCGCCCAACAGGATGGGGCACAGATACGCAGTATTTT. Translated: CASSRPTGWGTDTQYF. The chain recombines TRBV27 with TRBJ2-3, with D possibly matching TRBD1 (5 bases). Germline V gives CDR1 MNHEY, CDR2 SMNVEV (reference sequence). V was cut by 6 bases and J by 1 base, with 17 bases left in between. The CDR3 totals 16 residues.

The CDR3 DNA is TGTGCCAGCAGCTCTCCATGGGACAGGGGGAGTGAGCAGTACTTC. Translation: CASSSPWDRGSEQYF. V is TRBV7-9 and J is TRBJ2-7; 11 nucleotides agree with TRBD1. CDR1 and CDR2 (germline): SEHNR, FQNEAQ (reference sequence). This CDR3 contains 15 residues. The J segment lost 7 bases and the V segment lost 4 bases, leaving 9 bases of the junction unmatched. The full variable domain, with the rest looked up from reference TRBV7-9 and TRBJ2-7, is DTGVSQNPRHKITKRGQNVTFRCDPISEHNRLYWYRQTLGQGPEFLTYFQNEAQLEKSRLLSDRFSAERPKGSFSTLEIQRTEQGDSAMYLCASSSPWDRGSEQYFGPGTRLTVT.

This chain joins TRBV7-8 and TRBJ2-7; D remains ambiguous. Trimming pared 4 bases from V and 3 bases from J, leaving 13 bases between. CDR1 SGHVS and CDR2 FQNEAQ come from the germline V gene. The CDR3 spans 14 residues. The CDR3, as DNA: TGTGCCAGCAGCTCGTTTCTCGGTGGCTACGAGCAGTACTTC. This encodes CASSSFLGGYEQYF.

Remarks on this clone: Other DNA sequences in this sample translate to the same CDR3. This chain connects TRBV5-1 to TRBJ2-7; maybe TRBD1 (6 bases). The CDR3 spans 13 residues. CDR1 and CDR2 (germline): SGHRS, YFSETQ. Deletions cut 4 bases from V and 2 bases from J, with 10 bases between. CDR3 sequence reads: CASSPGQTYEQYF. The CDR3 bases are TGCGCCAGCAGCCCGGGACAAACCTACGAGCAGTACTTC.

The V call is TRBV7-9, the J call TRBJ2-7, with 12 bases fitting TRBD2. This CDR3 has 15 amino acids. V trimming: 5 bases; J trimming: 3 bases; junction bases outside the gene matches: 5. Germline CDR1 is SEHNR and CDR2 is FQNEAQ (reference sequence). CDR3: CASSPMTSGSYEQYF. The CDR3, as DNA: TGTGCCAGCAGCCCGATGACTAGCGGGAGCTACGAGCAGTACTTC.

The chain joins TRBV11-2 to TRBJ1-3; D perhaps matches TRBD1 (6 bases). Germline values: CDR1 SGHAT, CDR2 FQNNGV. The CDR3 totals 15 residues. V was shortened by 2 bases and J by 4 bases, with 12 bases between the two germline ends. CDR3 loop: CASSLWGPGGNTIYF. DNA for the CDR3: TGTGCCAGCAGCTTATGGGGGCCTGGCGGAAACACCATATATTTT.

V usage is TRBV27 and J usage is TRBJ2-3, with 10 bases aligning to TRBD2. J lost 5 bases, V lost 3 bases, and 8 bases had no gene match. This CDR3 spans 16 amino acids. The germline CDR1 and CDR2 sequences are MNHEY and SMNVEV (reference sequence). This chain's CDR3 is CASSFTAGGPEDTQYF. DNA for the CDR3: TGTGCCAGCAGTTTTACAGCGGGAGGGCCGGAAGATACGCAGTATTTT.

The chain recombines TRBV11-2 with TRBJ2-1; 8 positions agree with TRBD2. The length of the CDR3 is 14 residues. The germline CDR1 and CDR2 sequences are SGHAT and FQNNGV. J lost 1 base, V lost 5 bases, and 1 base had no gene match. The CDR3 DNA sequence: TGTGCCAGCAGCACGGGAGGGTCCTACAATGAGCAGTTCTTC. This sequence encodes CASSTGGSYNEQFF.

CDR3 sequence (DNA): TGTGCCAGCAGCCCCTTGGGGGGGACAGGGAGTTTCTACGAGCAGTACTTC. Encoded protein: CASSPLGGTGSFYEQYF. The chain couples TRBV11-1 to TRBJ2-7; 9 bases line up with TRBD1. In germline, CDR1 is SGHAT, CDR2 FQDESV (reference sequence). The CDR3 loop spans 17 amino acids. V lost 5 bases to trimming and J lost 3 bases; unmatched junction nucleotides: 14.

The CDR3 reads CASSSPPQGATNEKLFF. The CDR3 bases are TGTGCCAGCAGCTCACCCCCACAGGGGGCAACTAATGAAAAACTGTTTTTT. The chain couples TRBV7-2 to TRBJ1-4, with 8 positions matching TRBD1. Germline CDR1 is SGHTA and CDR2 is FQGNSA. J gave up 0 bases and V 4 bases, and 7 bases lay outside the gene matches. CDR3 length equals 17 residues.

The gene calls are TRBV15 and TRBJ1-2; D not certain. CDR3 length: 15 amino acids. V was cut by 0 bases and J by 6 bases, with 14 bases left in between. Germline loops: CDR1 LNHNV, CDR2 YYDKDF (reference sequence). CDR3 nucleotides: TGTGCCACCAGCAGAGATTGGGAGGGTACTGATGGCTACACCTTC. Encoded protein: CATSRDWEGTDGYTF.

The genes are TRBV6-5 and TRBJ1-1; D is undetermined. In germline, CDR1 is MNHEY, CDR2 SVGAGI. There are 15 residues in the CDR3. V lost 2 bases, J lost 4 bases, and 14 bases lay in between. CDR3 coding DNA: TGTGCCAGCAGTTACGAGGAAGGTCCCCTCACTGAAGCTTTCTTT. Translated, it gives CASSYEEGPLTEAFF.

This clone has only one observation. V and J are TRBV5-6 and TRBJ2-7, with TRBD2 matching 13 bases. CDR3 length: 15 residues. From germline, CDR1 is SGHDT and CDR2 YYEEEE. Germline trimming cut 3 bases from V and 3 bases from J; bases unmatched to any gene: 3. This CDR3 is CASSSGLAGDYEQYF. CDR3 in DNA: TGTGCCAGCAGCTCAGGACTAGCGGGAGACTACGAGCAGTACTTC.

The chain joins TRBV29-1 to TRBJ1-3, with a weak D call TRBD1 (6 bases). The CDR3 is made up of 14 amino acids. Trimming pared 4 bases from V and 1 base from J, leaving 11 bases between. From germline, CDR1 is SQVTM and CDR2 ANQGSEA. The CDR3 coding sequence is TGCAGCGTTGTGGAGGGGGAATCTGGAAACACCATATATTTT. Translation gives CSVVEGESGNTIYF. The variable domain in full, with the rest retrieved from reference TRBV29-1 and TRBJ1-3, is SAVISQKPSRDICQRGTSLTIQCQVDSQVTMMFWYRQQPGQSLTLIATANQGSEATYESGFVIDKFPISRPNLTFSTLTVSNMSPEDSSIYLCSVVEGESGNTIYFGEGSWLTVV.